One and the same sample provided the 8 T cell receptor beta chains below, sequenced in a study of T-cell reconstitution after alpha-beta-depleted transplantation in children. It was with unique molecular identifiers that the TCRbeta library was prepared. MiXCR, applied by TCRdb to the PCR reads, yields one record per CDR3 protein. The sample lists 750,000 to 950,000 distinct CDR3 sequences, less than 20% occurring once. Source: PBMCs, mostly from graft donor cells, taken 360 days after TCRalphabeta/CD19-depleted stem cell transplant. The receptors shown here come from a male patient younger than 18 who had a stem cell transplant for acute lymphoblastic leukemia, so the T cells may come from the graft donor.

V and J are TRBV12-3 or TRBV12-4 and TRBJ2-7; D is perhaps TRBD1 or TRBD2 (7 bases each). The CDR3 covers 15 residues. With 2 bases removed from V and 3 bases from J, the gap between germline ends came to 14 bases. DNA for the CDR3: TGTGCCAGCAGTTTAAGGGGAGGGACAGACTACGAGCAGTACTTC. Translated, it gives CASSLRGGTDYEQYF.

V usage is TRBV27 and J usage is TRBJ2-3; 7 bases match TRBD2. V lost 6 bases, J lost 4 bases, and 10 bases stayed unmatched. The germline V gene encodes CDR1 MNHEY and CDR2 SMNVEV (reference sequence). This CDR3 comprises 15 residues. The CDR3 coding sequence is TGTGCCAGCAGGGGGTTGGTAGCGGGCCCAGATACGCAGTATTTT. Amino acid sequence: CASRGLVAGPDTQYF.

This clonotype was seen a handful of times. The rearrangement uses TRBV20-1 and TRBJ2-1; D is ambiguous. Trimming took off 3 bases at V and 0 bases at J, with 9 bases between the two ends. The CDR3 runs 14 residues. The germline CDR1 and CDR2 sequences are DFQATT and SNEGSKA (reference sequence). The CDR3 DNA sequence: TGCAGTGCTAGGGACGGGCGCTCCTACAATGAGCAGTTCTTC. Translated, it gives CSARDGRSYNEQFF.

At least ten counts were recorded for this clonotype. The V gene is TRBV5-1, the J gene TRBJ2-4; perhaps TRBD2 as D (5 bases). The CDR3 spans 13 residues. Germline CDR1 SGHRS, CDR2 YFSETQ. Trimming stripped 5 bases from V and 9 bases from J, with 15 bases between. CDR3 residues: CASSPGLVSIQYF. Written as DNA, the CDR3 is TGCGCCAGCAGTCCCGGACTGGTCTCCATTCAGTACTTC.

This clonotype was picked up a small number of times. This chain joins TRBV29-1 and TRBJ2-7; possibly TRBD1 for D (6 bases). This CDR3 is built from 14 residues. Germline V CDR1 and CDR2: SQVTM, ANQGSEA. Trimming removed 0 bases at V and 2 bases at J, with 11 bases between. The CDR3 bases are TGCAGCGTTGAAGATGGACGGGACACCTACGAGCAGTACTTC. Amino acid sequence: CSVEDGRDTYEQYF.

Written as DNA, the CDR3 is TGTGCCAGCAGCTCATGGACCCCAGGAGTGGGCTATGAGCAGTTCTTC. Encoded protein: CASSSWTPGVGYEQFF. J is TRBJ2-1 and V is TRBV11-2; D gene ambiguous. CDR3 length equals 16 residues. Trimming left V 4 bases short and J 8 bases short, with 21 bases between. Germline-derived CDR1 and CDR2 are SGHAT and FQNNGV.

The chain combines TRBV27 with TRBJ2-1; D is possibly TRBD2 (7 bases). This CDR3 has 15 residues. Trimming removed 4 bases at V and 6 bases at J, with 16 bases between. Germline CDR1 MNHEY, CDR2 SMNVEV (reference sequence). The CDR3 nucleotides read TGTGCCAGCAGTTCCAAATTAGGGGGGGGCAATGAGCAGTTCTTC. Its translation: CASSSKLGGGNEQFF.

In the case of this clonotype: A read error may produce the germline difference seen at one junction end. The J gene is TRBJ2-7, the V gene TRBV3-1; maybe TRBD2 (5 bases). The CDR3 sequence is 15 residues long. Germline lookup yields CDR1 LGHDT and CDR2 YNNKEL (reference sequence). This CDR3 reads CASSQDGMGSYEQYF. In nucleotides, the CDR3 is TGTGCCAGCAGTCAAGACGGGATGGGCTCCTACGAGCAGTACTTC.